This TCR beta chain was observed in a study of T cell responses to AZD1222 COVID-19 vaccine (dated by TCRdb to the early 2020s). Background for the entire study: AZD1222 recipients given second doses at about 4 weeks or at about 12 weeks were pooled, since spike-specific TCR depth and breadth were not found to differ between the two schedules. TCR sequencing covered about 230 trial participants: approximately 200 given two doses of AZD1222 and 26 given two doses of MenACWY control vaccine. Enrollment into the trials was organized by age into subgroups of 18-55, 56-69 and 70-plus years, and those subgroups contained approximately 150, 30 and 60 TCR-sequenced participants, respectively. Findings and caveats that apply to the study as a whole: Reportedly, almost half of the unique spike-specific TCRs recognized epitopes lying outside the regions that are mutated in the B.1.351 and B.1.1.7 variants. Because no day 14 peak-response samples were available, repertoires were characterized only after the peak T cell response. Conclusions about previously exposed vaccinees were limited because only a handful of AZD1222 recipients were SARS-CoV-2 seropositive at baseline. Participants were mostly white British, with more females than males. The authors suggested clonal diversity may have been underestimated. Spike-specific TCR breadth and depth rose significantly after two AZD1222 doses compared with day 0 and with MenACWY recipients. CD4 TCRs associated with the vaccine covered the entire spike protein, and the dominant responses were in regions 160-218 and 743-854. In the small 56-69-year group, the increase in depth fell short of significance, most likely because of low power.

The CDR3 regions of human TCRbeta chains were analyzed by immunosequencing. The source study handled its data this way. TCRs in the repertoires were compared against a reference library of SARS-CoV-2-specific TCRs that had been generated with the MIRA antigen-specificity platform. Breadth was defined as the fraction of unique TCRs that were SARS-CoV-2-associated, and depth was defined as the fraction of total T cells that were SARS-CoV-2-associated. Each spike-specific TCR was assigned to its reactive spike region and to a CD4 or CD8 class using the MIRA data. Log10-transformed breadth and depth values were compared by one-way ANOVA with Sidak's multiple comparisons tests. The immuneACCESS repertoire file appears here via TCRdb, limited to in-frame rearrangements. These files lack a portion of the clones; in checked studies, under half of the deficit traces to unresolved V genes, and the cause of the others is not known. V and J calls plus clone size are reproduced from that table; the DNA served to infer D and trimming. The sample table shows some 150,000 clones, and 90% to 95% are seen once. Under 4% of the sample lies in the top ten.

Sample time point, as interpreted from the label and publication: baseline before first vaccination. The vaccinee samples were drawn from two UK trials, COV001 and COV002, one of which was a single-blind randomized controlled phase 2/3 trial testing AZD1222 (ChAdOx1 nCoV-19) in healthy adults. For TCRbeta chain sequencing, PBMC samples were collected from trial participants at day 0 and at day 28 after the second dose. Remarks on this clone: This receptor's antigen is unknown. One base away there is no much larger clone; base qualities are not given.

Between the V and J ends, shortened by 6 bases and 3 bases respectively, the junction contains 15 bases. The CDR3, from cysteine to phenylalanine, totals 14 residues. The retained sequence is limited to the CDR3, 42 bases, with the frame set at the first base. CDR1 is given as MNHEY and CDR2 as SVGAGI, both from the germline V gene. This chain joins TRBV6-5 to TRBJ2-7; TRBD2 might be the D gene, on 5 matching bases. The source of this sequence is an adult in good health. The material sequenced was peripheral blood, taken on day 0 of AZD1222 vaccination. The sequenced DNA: TGTGCCAGCAGAGTTTCCCGGGGAAGCTACGAGCAGTACTTC. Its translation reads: CASRVSRGSYEQYF.